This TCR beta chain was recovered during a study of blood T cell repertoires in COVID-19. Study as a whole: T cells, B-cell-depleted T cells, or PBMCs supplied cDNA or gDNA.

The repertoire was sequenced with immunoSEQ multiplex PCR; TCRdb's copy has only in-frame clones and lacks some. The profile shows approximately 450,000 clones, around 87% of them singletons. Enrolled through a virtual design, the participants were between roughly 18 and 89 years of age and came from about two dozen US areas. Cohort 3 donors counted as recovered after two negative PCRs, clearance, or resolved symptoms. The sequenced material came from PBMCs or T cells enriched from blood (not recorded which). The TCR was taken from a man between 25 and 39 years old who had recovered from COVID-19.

CDR3 coding DNA: TGCAGTGCTAGGGTAGCGGATACGCAGTATTTT. Its translation is CSARVADTQYF. V is TRBV20-1 and J is TRBJ2-3; the D gene is possibly TRBD2 (5 bases). This CDR3 spans 11 amino acids. The V and J ends lost 3 bases and 6 bases respectively, with 7 bases between them. Germline values: CDR1 DFQATT, CDR2 SNEGSKA (reference sequence).